A single sample is the source of the 20 T cell receptor beta chains below, sequenced in a study of OX40 agonist ivuxolimab in advanced cancers. Profiled with immunoSEQ multiplex PCR; TCRdb holds only in-frame clones, not every one. Altogether about 5,700 clones are present, 85% to 90% being singletons, with the ten largest covering over 35%. Sample: CD4+ or CD8+ T cells sorted from blood, taken in a trial of the OX40 agonist ivuxolimab. These receptors came from an adult with an advanced solid tumor such as melanoma, head and neck, liver or kidney cancer.

This chain uses TRBV14 with TRBJ1-2; 9 bases are a match to TRBD1. CDR1 and CDR2 from the germline V gene are SGHDN and FVKESK. The CDR3 consists of 17 residues. The trim removed 0 bases at V and 5 bases at J, leaving 10 bases unmatched. The CDR3 DNA follows: TGTGCCAGCAGCCAAGAAATCGGGACAGGGATTTTTTATGGCTACACCTTC. As protein: CASSQEIGTGIFYGYTF.

This clone appeared once. The chain links TRBV4-1 to TRBJ1-4; 8 nucleotides align to TRBD1. In germline, CDR1 is MGHRA, CDR2 YSYEKL. J gave up 3 bases and V 6 bases, and 0 bases lay outside the gene matches. The CDR3 covers 13 residues. The CDR3 region is CASRDRANEKLFF. As DNA, the CDR3 is TGCGCCAGCAGGGACAGGGCTAATGAAAAACTGTTTTTT.

The chain couples TRBV5-6 to TRBJ2-7; D gene ambiguous. The CDR3 consists of 13 residues. V was cut by 2 bases and J by 4 bases, with 10 bases left in between. Germline loops: CDR1 SGHDT, CDR2 YYEEEE. This CDR3 reads CASSFGSAYEQYF. CDR3 bases: TGTGCCAGCAGCTTTGGGTCTGCTTACGAGCAGTACTTC.

The gene calls are TRBV6-5 and TRBJ1-1; no clear D. The CDR3 consists of 13 residues. V shed 8 bases and J shed 8 bases, with 18 bases lying between them. Germline CDR1 is MNHEY and CDR2 is SVGAGI. The CDR3 loop reads CASQLREDSEAFF. The CDR3 DNA reads TGTGCCAGCCAATTACGGGAGGATAGCGAAGCTTTCTTT.

The chain has TRBV6-4 and TRBJ2-7, with TRBD1 matching 9 bases. The CDR3 length is 15 residues. Germline V CDR1 and CDR2: MRHNA, SNTAGT. Germline trimming cut 3 bases from V and 0 bases from J; bases unmatched to any gene: 3. The CDR3, as DNA: TGTGCCAGCAGTGAAAGGACAGGGGCCTCCTACGAGCAGTACTTC. Its protein product is CASSERTGASYEQYF.

V gene TRBV10-1 combines with J gene TRBJ2-5; 10 bases map to TRBD1. Germline V CDR1 and CDR2: WNHNN, SYGVQD (reference sequence). The CDR3 loop spans 15 amino acids. V lost 3 bases to trimming and J lost 4 bases; unmatched junction nucleotides: 5. The CDR3 nucleotides read TGCGCCAGCAGTGACGGGACAGGGGAAGGAGAGACCCAGTACTTC. This translates into CASSDGTGEGETQYF.

V and J are TRBV28 and TRBJ2-1, with 10 bases identical to TRBD1. Germline CDR1 reads MDHEN; CDR2 reads SYDVKM. The CDR3 is 14 amino acids. Trimming took 6 bases from V and 8 from J; bases not matched to a gene: 7. CDR3 sequence (DNA): TGTGCCAGCAGGGAGTCGACAGGGGGCTATGAGCAGTTCTTC. Its translation is CASRESTGGYEQFF.

V usage is TRBV18 and J usage is TRBJ2-1; possible D gene TRBD2, 5 bases. The CDR3 spans 15 residues. With 5 bases removed from V and 0 bases from J, the gap between germline ends came to 11 bases. Per the germline V gene, CDR1 is KGHSH and CDR2 is LQKENI. CDR3 DNA: TGTGCCAGCTCATTCCCGGGGAGCTCCTACAATGAGCAGTTCTTC. Translating it yields CASSFPGSSYNEQFF. The full variable domain, its missing parts supplied by reference TRBV18 and TRBJ2-1, is NAGVMQNPRHLVRRRGQEARLRCSPMKGHSHVYWYRQLPEEGLKFMVYLQKENIIDESGMPKERFSAEFPKEGPSILRIQQVVRGDSAAYFCASSFPGSSYNEQFFGPGTRLTVL.

The chain carries TRBV9 and TRBJ2-7; 10 bases are shared with TRBD2. Germline assignment: CDR1 SGDLS and CDR2 YYNGEE. Losses at the gene ends were 4 bases for V and 6 bases for J; bases not matched to a gene: 13. The CDR3 has 16 residues. CDR3 loop: CASSLTSLAGVSEQYF. DNA of the CDR3: TGTGCCAGCAGCTTAACGTCCCTAGCGGGAGTTTCCGAGCAGTACTTC.

The chain is built from TRBV25-1 and TRBJ2-3; 7 nucleotides line up with TRBD1. V was pared by 3 bases and J by 4 bases, with 7 bases of the junction left unmatched. The germline V gene has CDR1 MGHDK and CDR2 SYGVNS. This CDR3 has 15 amino acids. CDR3 sequence (DNA): TGTGCCAGCAGTGACCGGGACAGCACGTCAGATACGCAGTATTTT. Its translation is CASSDRDSTSDTQYF. The entire variable domain, with the rest obtained from reference TRBV25-1 and TRBJ2-3, is as follows: EADIYQTPRYLVIGTGKKITLECSQTMGHDKMYWYQQDPGMELHLIHYSYGVNSTEKGDLSSESTVSRIRTEHFPLTLESARPSHTSQYLCASSDRDSTSDTQYFGPGTRLTVL.

J is TRBJ2-1 and V is TRBV6-5, with D uncertain. CDR1 MNHEY and CDR2 SVGAGI come from the germline V gene. V lost 7 bases, J lost 5 bases, and 9 bases lay in between. The CDR3 extends over 12 amino acids. The CDR3 DNA follows: TGTGCCAGCACCAGACTTGACAATGAGCAGTTCTTC. This sequence encodes CASTRLDNEQFF.

J is TRBJ2-7 and V is TRBV7-9; D might be TRBD1 (5 bases). Germline V gene sequence: CDR1 SEHNR, CDR2 FQNEAQ (reference sequence). CDR3 length equals 13 residues. The V gene lost 1 base and the J gene lost 3 bases, with 7 bases spanning the gap. This chain's CDR3 is CASSLGTGYEQYF. DNA of the CDR3: TGTGCCAGCAGCTTAGGAACAGGCTACGAGCAGTACTTC.

The rearrangement joins TRBV6-5 to TRBJ1-2, with D maybe TRBD1 (6 bases). From germline, CDR1 is MNHEY and CDR2 SVGAGI. V shed 5 bases and J shed 8 bases, with 18 bases lying between them. The CDR3 totals 14 residues. CDR3 region: CASSGGTYPGGYTF. The CDR3 nucleotides read TGTGCCAGCAGTGGCGGGACATACCCGGGAGGCTACACCTTC.

The chain links TRBV7-9 to TRBJ1-6, with D tentatively TRBD1 (6 bases). Germline V gene lookup returns CDR1 SEHNR and CDR2 FQNEAQ (reference sequence). The CDR3 consists of 17 residues. V shed 5 bases and J shed 7 bases, with 21 bases lying between them. For the CDR3, the DNA is TGTGCCAGCAGCAAAAGTGGGGGGGCGTTATCCAATTCACCCCTCCACTTT. The encoded protein is CASSKSGGALSNSPLHF.

V is TRBV11-2 and J is TRBJ2-1; D is undetermined. The germline V gene has CDR1 SGHAT and CDR2 FQNNGV. Trimming stripped 2 bases from V and 7 bases from J, with 9 bases between. The CDR3 runs 13 residues. The CDR3 sequence is CASSLSLGNEQFF. The CDR3 bases are TGTGCCAGCAGCTTATCCCTCGGAAATGAGCAGTTCTTC.

The chain couples TRBV4-1 to TRBJ1-3, with D unclear. Germline CDR1 is MGHRA and CDR2 is YSYEKL. V was trimmed by 0 bases and J by 2 bases, leaving 8 bases between them. This CDR3 region has 15 residues. CDR3 sequence: CASSQEVETGNTIYF. DNA of the CDR3: TGCGCCAGCAGCCAAGAGGTTGAGACTGGAAACACCATATATTTT.

The V gene is TRBV7-8, the J gene TRBJ1-1; no firm D call. The ends were cut back, 5 bases at V and 3 bases at J, with 10 bases in the middle. Germline CDR1 and CDR2: SGHVS and FQNEAQ. The CDR3 has 13 amino acids. CDR3 amino acids: CASSPGSDTEAFF. In DNA, the CDR3 is TGTGCCAGCAGCCCCGGATCGGACACTGAAGCTTTCTTT.

The chain couples TRBV5-8 to TRBJ2-1; D call uncertain. V was clipped by 2 bases and J by 3 bases, with 9 bases between them. The CDR3 runs to 14 residues. Germline-derived CDR1 and CDR2 are SGHTS and YDEGEE. CDR3 sequence (DNA): TGTGCCAGCAGCTTCCGGGCCGACTACAATGAGCAGTTCTTC. It specifies CASSFRADYNEQFF. The whole variable domain, remainder taken from reference TRBV5-8 and TRBJ2-1, is EAGVTQSPTHLIKTRGQQATLRCSPISGHTSVYWYQQALGLGLQFLLWYDEGEERNRGNFPPRFSGRQFPNYSSELNVNALELEDSALYLCASSFRADYNEQFFGPGTRLTVL.

The chain couples TRBV2 to TRBJ1-1, with a tentative D call TRBD1 (6 bases). The CDR3 has 13 residues. Trimming cost V 4 bases and J 7 bases, with 13 bases left between them. CDR1 and CDR2 (germline): SNHLY, FYNNEI. In nucleotides, the CDR3 is TGTGCCAGCAGTGTGCAGGGGCGAGTTGAAGCTTTCTTT. This encodes CASSVQGRVEAFF.

The chain joins TRBV7-9 to TRBJ1-2; D is unresolved. The CDR3 contains 16 residues. Trimming shortened V by 4 bases and J by 4 bases, and 19 bases separated the two germline ends. Germline V gene data show CDR1 as SEHNR and CDR2 as FQNEAQ (reference sequence). This CDR3 reads CASSCKAYHGTYGYTF. CDR3 DNA: TGTGCCAGCAGCTGCAAAGCATACCATGGAACCTATGGCTACACCTTC.